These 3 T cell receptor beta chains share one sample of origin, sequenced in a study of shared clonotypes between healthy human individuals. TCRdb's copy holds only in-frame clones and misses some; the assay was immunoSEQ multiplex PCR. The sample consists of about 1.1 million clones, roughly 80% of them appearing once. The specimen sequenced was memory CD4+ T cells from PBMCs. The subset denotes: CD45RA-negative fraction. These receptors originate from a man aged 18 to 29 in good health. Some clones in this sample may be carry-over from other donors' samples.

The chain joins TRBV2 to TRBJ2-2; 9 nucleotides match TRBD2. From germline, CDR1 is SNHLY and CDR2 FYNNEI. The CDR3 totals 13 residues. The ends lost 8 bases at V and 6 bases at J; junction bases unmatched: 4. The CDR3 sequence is CASRSGRAGELFF. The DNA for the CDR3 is TGTGCCAGCCGTAGCGGGAGAGCCGGGGAGCTGTTTTTT.

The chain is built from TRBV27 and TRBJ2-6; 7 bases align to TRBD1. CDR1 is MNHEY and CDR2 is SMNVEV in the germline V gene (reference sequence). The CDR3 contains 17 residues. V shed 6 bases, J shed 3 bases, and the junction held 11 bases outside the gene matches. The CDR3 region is CASSQRQGSFGANVLTF. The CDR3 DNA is TGTGCCAGCAGCCAGAGACAGGGATCTTTTGGGGCCAACGTCCTGACTTTC.

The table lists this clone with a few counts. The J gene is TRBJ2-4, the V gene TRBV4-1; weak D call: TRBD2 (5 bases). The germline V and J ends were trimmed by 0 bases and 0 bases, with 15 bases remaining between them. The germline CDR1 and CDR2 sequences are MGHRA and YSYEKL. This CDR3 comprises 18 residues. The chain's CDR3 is CASSQEQAAELAKNIQYF. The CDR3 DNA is TGCGCCAGCAGCCAAGAGCAAGCAGCGGAGTTAGCCAAAAACATTCAGTACTTC.